Listed below are T cell receptor beta chains from one sample, sequenced in a study of T cells in Graves' hyperthyroidism and ophthalmopathy. MiXCR was run by TCRdb on the multiplex PCR reads, yielding one entry per CDR3 protein. This sample yields approximately 590,000 distinct CDR3 sequences, of which around 45% are seen a single time; roughly 8.2% belongs to the top ten. Source material: peripheral blood or thyroid tissue (not recorded which). These receptors came from a woman aged 18-29 years with Graves' hyperthyroidism. Both conserved end residues are part of each CDR3. A D gene is named only where the DNA matches it firmly. The size field is filled for only some rows; it gives once, few, many or a size class.

>few|TRBD2|TRBV2|TRBJ2-7
TGTGCCAGCACCGGGACTAGCGTTACCGAGCAGTACTTC
CASTGTSVTEQYF
>many|.|TRBV10-2|TRBJ1-2
TGCGCCAGCAGTGGGTCCGGACTAATACTGCATGGCTACACCTTC
CASSGSGLILHGYTF
>once|TRBD1|TRBV14|TRBJ1-1
TGTGCCAGCAGCCAAGCTACAGGGGGCACCACTGAAGCTTTCTTT
CASSQATGGTTEAFF
>.|.|TRBV7-9|TRBJ1-1
TGTGCCAGCAGCTTAGCGACATGGAACACTGAAGCTTTCTTT
CASSLATWNTEAFF
>few|TRBD1|TRBV20-1|TRBJ1-5
TGCAGTGGTAACAGGGGAGGCAATCAGCCCCAGCATTTT
CSGNRGGNQPQHF
>few|.|TRBV7-2|TRBJ1-2
TGTGCCAGCAGCTCGCCGGGGGCGGCCTATGGCTACACCTTC
CASSSPGAAYGYTF
>few|TRBD1|TRBV20-1|TRBJ1-1
TGCAGTGCTAGGGAACAGGGGGGGAACACTGAAGCTTTCTTT
CSAREQGGNTEAFF
>.|.|TRBV10-3|TRBJ1-1
TGTGCCATCACCCAGAATGGCCCTTTGAACACTGAAGCTTTCTTT
CAITQNGPLNTEAFF
>few|.|TRBV12-5|TRBJ2-5
TGTGCTAGTGGTTTTGCTAATGAGCAGTACTTC
CASGFANEQYF
>.|.|TRBV5-4|TRBJ2-5
TGTGCCAGCAGCTTGGTACAGGGAGGGGAGACCCAGTACTTC
CASSLVQGGETQYF
>.|TRBD1|TRBV19|TRBJ2-2
TGTGCCAGTAGTACCGGGACAGGGGGCTACGGGGAGCTGTTTTTT
CASSTGTGGYGELFF
>.|.|TRBV29-1|TRBJ1-1
TGCAGCGTTGAAGATCCCAGGGTTTCGACTGAAGCTTTCTTT
CSVEDPRVSTEAFF
>many|.|TRBV2|TRBJ2-5
TGTGCCAGCAGTGAAGCAGGAGGGTTTGGGTCGGAGACCCAGTACTTC
CASSEAGGFGSETQYF
>.|.|TRBV6-4|TRBJ2-2
TGTGCCAGCAGTGACCCCCGGACAGGGGAGCTGTTTTTT
CASSDPRTGELFF
>.|TRBD1|TRBV7-2|TRBJ2-7
TGTGCCAGCAGCCAAGTCGGGACAGGCTACGAGCAGTACTTC
CASSQVGTGYEQYF
>.|TRBD1|TRBV14|TRBJ1-6
TGTGCCAGCAGGTTGGAAGGACAGGGAAATTCACCCCTCCACTTT
CASRLEGQGNSPLHF
>.|.|TRBV7-8|TRBJ2-5
TGTGCCAGCAGTGCCAGGGTGAGGGAGACCCAGTACTTC
CASSARVRETQYF
>few|.|TRBV10-3|TRBJ1-6
TGTGCCAGCGAAAAACCAGATAATTCACCCCTCCACTTT
CASEKPDNSPLHF
>.|.|TRBV5-1|TRBJ2-7
TGCGCCAGCAGCCTTTTGGACGGTTCCTACGAGCAGTACTTC
CASSLLDGSYEQYF
>.|.|TRBV20-1|TRBJ1-2
TGCAGTGCTAGAGTCCCGGACGCACAGGAGGGCTACACCTTC
CSARVPDAQEGYTF
>few|.|TRBV7-2|TRBJ2-7
TGTGCCAGCAGCCGATCCGGGACGCTCACCTACGAGCAGTACTTC
CASSRSGTLTYEQYF
>.|.|TRBV15|TRBJ1-1
TGTGCCACCAGCAGAGATCATCGGAGCGAAGCTTTCTTT
CATSRDHRSEAFF
>.|.|TRBV2|TRBJ2-2
TGTGCCAGCAGTGAACCGCCGCCCCCCGGGGAGCTGTTTTTT
CASSEPPPPGELFF
>.|.|TRBV7-9|TRBJ2-5
TGTGCCAGCAGCCTCTACCCAAGCGAGACCCAGTACTTC
CASSLYPSETQYF
>few|TRBD1|TRBV29-1|TRBJ1-2
TGCAGCGTTAGGGCAGGGGGTAATGGCTACACCTTC
CSVRAGGNGYTF
>many|.|TRBV7-9|TRBJ1-1
TGTGCCAGCAGTCGACAGATCTCTGAAGCTTTCTTT
CASSRQISEAFF
>.|.|TRBV20-1|TRBJ1-2
TGCAGTGCTAGAGCCTGGGCTCTAAATATCTATGGCTACACCTTC
CSARAWALNIYGYTF
>many|.|TRBV29-1|TRBJ2-6
TGCAGCGTAGCCCTGGCCAACGTCCTGACTTTC
CSVALANVLTF
>.|.|TRBV20-1|TRBJ1-2
TGCAGTGCTAGCAGGAATAGGGACTATGGCTACACCTTC
CSASRNRDYGYTF
>.|TRBD2|TRBV7-9|TRBJ2-6
TGTGCCAGCAGCCCCAGTACGACTAGCGGGTGGACCAACGTCCTGACTTTC
CASSPSTTSGWTNVLTF
>once|TRBD1|TRBV29-1|TRBJ1-4
TGCAGCGTCAACCCAGGGGGCGCAGGGGAAAAACTGTTTTTT
CSVNPGGAGEKLFF
>few|.|TRBV5-1|TRBJ2-6
TGCGCCAGCAGCTTAACAGCTACAATCTCTGGGGCCAACGTCCTGACTTTC
CASSLTATISGANVLTF
>.|TRBD1|TRBV2|TRBJ2-7
TGTGCCAGCAGTAAAGCCGGGACAGGGGTCGAGCAGTACTTC
CASSKAGTGVEQYF
>few|.|TRBV29-1|TRBJ2-7
TGCAGCGTTGAAGATGGTAGGGAAAGTCGGTACGAGCAGTACTTC
CSVEDGRESRYEQYF
>few|.|TRBV5-1|TRBJ2-5
TGCGCCAGCAGCTTGGAGGGGCGCAGAGAAGAGACCCAGTACTTC
CASSLEGRREETQYF
>.|.|TRBV7-2|TRBJ2-7
TGTGCCAGCAGCTTAGCAGCGGTAGGCACCTCCTACGAGCAGTACTTC
CASSLAAVGTSYEQYF
>once|.|TRBV7-2|TRBJ1-2
TGTGCCAGCAGCCGGGACCCAGGAACTAACTATGGCTACACCTTC
CASSRDPGTNYGYTF
>many|.|TRBV29-1|TRBJ2-7
TGCAGCGTTGCGGAAAGGTTCTACGAGCAGTACTTC
CSVAERFYEQYF
>many|.|TRBV2|TRBJ1-6
TGTGCCAGCCGCCCCGCGACCGGGCGGAATTCACCCCTCCACTTT
CASRPATGRNSPLHF
>many|.|TRBV2|TRBJ1-2
TGTGCCAGCAGTGGACCAAACGTAGGAGGCGGCTACACCTTC
CASSGPNVGGGYTF